Listed below are T cell receptor beta chains from one sample, sequenced in a study of PD-L1 blockade in urothelial cancer. Libraries were prepared by immunoSEQ multiplex PCR; TCRdb keeps only in-frame clonotypes and omits some of them. The sample lists about 43,000 clones, around 82% occurring once. The material sequenced was PBMCs, taken around atezolizumab (anti-PD-L1) treatment. The receptor source for this set is a man aged 55 to 69 with urothelial cancer. Both conserved end residues are part of each CDR3. The D gene is left open where the match is weak. The size entry is marked missing in some rows and otherwise reads once, few, many or a size class.

NA | TRBD1 | TRBJ2-7 | TRBV18 | CASSLGTGTPEQYF | TGTGCCAGCTCGCTCGGGACAGGCACCCCCGAGCAGTACTTC
NA | NA | TRBJ2-1 | TRBV27 | CASSFQGGHMGSYNEQFF | TGTGCCAGCAGTTTCCAGGGGGGCCATATGGGGTCCTACAATGAGCAGTTCTTC
NA | NA | TRBJ1-3 | TRBV18 | CASSPPGQSSGNTIYF | TGTGCCAGCTCACCACCGGGACAATCTAGCGGAAACACCATATATTTT
NA | NA | TRBJ1-3 | TRBV4-1 | CASSQDSLSGFSGNTIYF | TGCGCCAGCAGCCAAGACTCACTATCAGGGTTCTCTGGAAACACCATATATTTT
few | NA | TRBJ2-7 | TRBV28 | CASSSSTDYYEQYF | TGTGCCAGCAGTTCCTCGACAGATTACTACGAGCAGTACTTC
NA | NA | TRBJ2-1 | TRBV6-1 | CASRKGGSDNEQFF | TGTGCCAGCAGGAAAGGCGGCAGTGACAATGAGCAGTTCTTC
NA | NA | TRBJ2-7 | TRBV7-8 | CASSWLGPGSYEQYF | TGTGCCAGCAGCTGGCTTGGTCCGGGTTCCTACGAGCAGTACTTC
once | TRBD1 | TRBJ2-3 | TRBV6-1 | CASSPTGARADTQYF | TGTGCCAGCAGCCCCACAGGGGCGAGGGCAGATACGCAGTATTTT
once | NA | TRBJ2-3 | TRBV6-1 | CASREDQGSDTQYF | TGTGCCAGCAGGGAAGATCAGGGGTCAGATACGCAGTATTTT
few | TRBD1 | TRBJ2-1 | TRBV11-2 | CASSVDRGIFNEQFF | TGTGCCAGCAGCGTAGACAGGGGTATTTTCAATGAGCAGTTCTTC
NA | NA | TRBJ2-1 | TRBV4-1 | CASSQGESGSYNEQFF | TGCGCCAGCAGCCAAGGCGAGAGCGGTTCCTACAATGAGCAGTTCTTC
NA | NA | TRBJ1-3 | TRBV6-1 | CASKEEQGPGTIYF | TGTGCCAGCAAAGAAGAACAGGGTCCTGGCACCATATATTTT
NA | NA | TRBJ2-7 | TRBV6-1 | CASSQDRFSYEQYF | TGTGCCAGCAGCCAAGACAGGTTCTCCTACGAGCAGTACTTC
NA | NA | TRBJ1-4 | TRBV25-1 | CASSDRLNEKLFF | TGTGCCAGCAGTGACCGGTTAAATGAAAAACTGTTTTTT
once | NA | TRBJ1-4 | TRBV4-1 | CASSQVVRATNEKLFF | TGCGCCAGCAGCCAAGTAGTCAGGGCAACTAATGAAAAACTGTTTTTT